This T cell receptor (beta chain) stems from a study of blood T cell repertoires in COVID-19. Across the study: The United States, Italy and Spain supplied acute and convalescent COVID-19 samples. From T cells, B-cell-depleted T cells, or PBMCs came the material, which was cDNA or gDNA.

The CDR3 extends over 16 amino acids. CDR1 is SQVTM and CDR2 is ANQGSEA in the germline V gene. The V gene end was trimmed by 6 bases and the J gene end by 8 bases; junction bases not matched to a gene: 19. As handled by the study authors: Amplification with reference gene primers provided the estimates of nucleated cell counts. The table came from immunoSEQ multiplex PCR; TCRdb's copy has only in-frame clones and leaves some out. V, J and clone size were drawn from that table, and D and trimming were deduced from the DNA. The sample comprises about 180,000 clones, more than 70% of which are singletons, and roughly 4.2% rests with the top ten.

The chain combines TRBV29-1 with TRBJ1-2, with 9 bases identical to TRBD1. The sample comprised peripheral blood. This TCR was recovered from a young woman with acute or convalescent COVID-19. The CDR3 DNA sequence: TGCAGCGTGGCACCGGGACAGGGAAGGGGATCTCGGGGCTACACCTTC. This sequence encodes CSVAPGQGRGSRGYTF.